These T cell receptor beta chains were read from a single sample in a study of shared clonotypes between healthy human individuals. Sequencing used immunoSEQ multiplex PCR; TCRdb keeps in-frame clones, though not all of them. The sample includes 1,500,000 or so clones, roughly 95% of them seen just once. The source material was naive CD4+ T cells sorted from blood. The receptor source for this set is a man aged 25 to 40 in good health. Each CDR3 is given with its conserved first and last residue. The D gene is left open where the match is weak. Clone size is shown for a subset of rows, as once, few, many or a class of expanded clone.

v_call: TRBV10-3
clone_size: -
j_call: TRBJ2-7
d_call: -
cdr3_nt: TGTGCCATCATGGCGACAGGAGCGGCCGAGCAGTACTTC
cdr3_aa: CAIMATGAAEQYF

v_call: TRBV2
clone_size: once
j_call: TRBJ2-1
d_call: -
cdr3_nt: TGTGCCAGCCGCATGCGGGCGAGCTCCTACAATGAGCAGTTCTTC
cdr3_aa: CASRMRASSYNEQFF

v_call: TRBV5-1
clone_size: -
j_call: TRBJ2-2
d_call: TRBD2
cdr3_nt: TGCGCCAGCAATATGGCTAGCGGGCTCACCGGGGAGCTGTTTTTT
cdr3_aa: CASNMASGLTGELFF

v_call: TRBV27
clone_size: -
j_call: TRBJ2-1
d_call: -
cdr3_nt: TGTGCCAGCAGTTTATCGTCCCGGGGATGGCTCTACAATGAGCAGTTCTTC
cdr3_aa: CASSLSSRGWLYNEQFF

v_call: TRBV6-5
clone_size: -
j_call: TRBJ2-7
d_call: -
cdr3_nt: TGTGCCAGCAGTTACTCCCCCAGCGAGCAGTACTTC
cdr3_aa: CASSYSPSEQYF

v_call: TRBV4-3
clone_size: -
j_call: TRBJ2-5
d_call: TRBD1
cdr3_nt: TGCGCCAGCAGCCTTAAAGGGACAGTCCAAGAGACCCAGTACTTC
cdr3_aa: CASSLKGTVQETQYF

v_call: TRBV5-1
clone_size: once
j_call: TRBJ1-1
d_call: TRBD1
cdr3_nt: TGCGCCAGCAGCTTTAAACCGGGACAGGGAAGGGACACTGAAGCTTTCTTT
cdr3_aa: CASSFKPGQGRDTEAFF

v_call: TRBV5-1
clone_size: -
j_call: TRBJ1-1
d_call: -
cdr3_nt: TGCGCCAGCAGCCGAGAACAGGGACTGAACACTGAAGCTTTCTTT
cdr3_aa: CASSREQGLNTEAFF

v_call: TRBV5-4
clone_size: once
j_call: TRBJ1-2
d_call: TRBD1
cdr3_nt: TGTGCCAGCAGCTTGGGTCAGGGGGCCAACACCTTC
cdr3_aa: CASSLGQGANTF

v_call: TRBV27
clone_size: -
j_call: TRBJ2-2
d_call: -
cdr3_nt: TGTGCCAGCAGCGTCTTTAACACCGGGGAGCTGTTTTTT
cdr3_aa: CASSVFNTGELFF

v_call: TRBV7-2
clone_size: -
j_call: TRBJ2-1
d_call: TRBD1
cdr3_nt: TGTGCCAGCAGCCAGCGACAGGGGTGGTTGGCGAATGAGCAGTTCTTC
cdr3_aa: CASSQRQGWLANEQFF

v_call: TRBV5-1
clone_size: -
j_call: TRBJ2-3
d_call: TRBD1
cdr3_nt: TGCGCCAGCAGCACTCGACAGGGACGCTGGCCTACCACAGATACGCAGTATTTT
cdr3_aa: CASSTRQGRWPTTDTQYF

v_call: TRBV6-5
clone_size: -
j_call: TRBJ1-4
d_call: TRBD1
cdr3_nt: TGTGCCAGCAGTTTACAGGGGTTGACTAATGAAAAACTGTTTTTT
cdr3_aa: CASSLQGLTNEKLFF

v_call: TRBV6-1
clone_size: -
j_call: TRBJ1-1
d_call: -
cdr3_nt: TGTGCCAGCACCTTAACGGTCGGGAACACTGAAGCTTTCTTT
cdr3_aa: CASTLTVGNTEAFF

v_call: TRBV27
clone_size: -
j_call: TRBJ1-2
d_call: -
cdr3_nt: TGTGCCAGCAGTCGCGGATTGGTCGGAGGCTACACCTTC
cdr3_aa: CASSRGLVGGYTF

v_call: TRBV28
clone_size: -
j_call: TRBJ2-6
d_call: TRBD2
cdr3_nt: TGTGCCAGCAGTCCCCGCAGACTAGCGGGAGGGCCGAGAGGGGCCAACGTCCTGACTTTC
cdr3_aa: CASSPRRLAGGPRGANVLTF

v_call: TRBV27
clone_size: -
j_call: TRBJ2-3
d_call: -
cdr3_nt: TGTGCCAGCAGTTTAGCTGATACGCAGTATTTT
cdr3_aa: CASSLADTQYF